These T cell receptor beta chains were read from a single sample in a study of blood T cells in healthy people across ages. TCRdb itself ran the 5' RACE reads through MiXCR, one entry per CDR3 protein. The repertoire holds about 730,000 distinct CDR3 sequences, approximately 43% seen once, with under 25% in the top ten. The sequenced material came from blood. These receptors were obtained from a woman aged 55-69 years in good health. CDR3s include the opening cysteine and the closing phenylalanine or tryptophan. The D gene is left open where the match is weak. The listing skips clone size in some rows; elsewhere it reads once, few, many or a size class.

v_call: TRBV12-3/TRBV12-4
clone_size: NA
j_call: TRBJ1-2
d_call: NA
cdr3_nt: TGTGCCAGCAGCACCAGGCGGGGTCCCACCTCTAACTATGGCTACACCTTC
cdr3_aa: CASSTRRGPTSNYGYTF

v_call: TRBV20-1
clone_size: few
j_call: TRBJ2-1
d_call: TRBD2
cdr3_nt: TGCAGTGCTATTCGGACTAGCGGGAGCATGGACAATGAGCAGTTCTTC
cdr3_aa: CSAIRTSGSMDNEQFF

v_call: TRBV27
clone_size: many
j_call: TRBJ2-7
d_call: NA
cdr3_nt: TGTGCCTCCCGGAGCTCCTACGAGCAGTACTTC
cdr3_aa: CASRSSYEQYF

v_call: TRBV21-1
clone_size: NA
j_call: TRBJ2-2
d_call: NA
cdr3_nt: TGTGCCAGCTCCCGAGGTGGGGGGGCCGGGGAGCTGTTTTTT
cdr3_aa: CASSRGGGAGELFF

v_call: TRBV3-1
clone_size: NA
j_call: TRBJ1-6
d_call: TRBD1
cdr3_nt: TGTGCCAGCAGCTTACTTCCGACAGGGGATAATTCACCCCTCCACTTT
cdr3_aa: CASSLLPTGDNSPLHF

v_call: TRBV7-3
clone_size: many
j_call: TRBJ2-3
d_call: NA
cdr3_nt: TGTGCCAGCAGCTTACCAGCTCTGGATACGCAGTATTTT
cdr3_aa: CASSLPALDTQYF

v_call: TRBV10-3
clone_size: few
j_call: TRBJ1-2
d_call: NA
cdr3_nt: TGTGCCATCAACACGGAGCGGGCGGGATACGGTGGCTACACCTTC
cdr3_aa: CAINTERAGYGGYTF

v_call: TRBV4-3
clone_size: NA
j_call: TRBJ2-3
d_call: TRBD2
cdr3_nt: TGCGCCAGCAGCCAAGATGGACTAGCGGGGCACACAGATACGCAGTATTTT
cdr3_aa: CASSQDGLAGHTDTQYF

v_call: TRBV6-4
clone_size: once
j_call: TRBJ2-3
d_call: NA
cdr3_nt: TGTGCCAGCAGTGATGGCAGGGCCTATGATACGCAGTATTTT
cdr3_aa: CASSDGRAYDTQYF

v_call: TRBV18
clone_size: NA
j_call: TRBJ2-5
d_call: TRBD1
cdr3_nt: TGTGCCAGCTTAATACAGGGGGAGGAGACCCAGTACTTC
cdr3_aa: CASLIQGEETQYF

v_call: TRBV3-1
clone_size: NA
j_call: TRBJ1-1
d_call: TRBD1
cdr3_nt: TGTGCCAGCAACCAAACCCGGGACAGTGAAGCTTTCTTT
cdr3_aa: CASNQTRDSEAFF

v_call: TRBV7-2
clone_size: NA
j_call: TRBJ1-2
d_call: NA
cdr3_nt: TGTGCCAGCAGCTTAAACGGGAGGCGGAATGGCTACACCTTC
cdr3_aa: CASSLNGRRNGYTF

v_call: TRBV29-1
clone_size: few
j_call: TRBJ1-2
d_call: NA
cdr3_nt: TGCAGCGCGGGACACCCCTCAGGGAATGGCTACACCTTC
cdr3_aa: CSAGHPSGNGYTF

v_call: TRBV6-2/TRBV6-3
clone_size: few
j_call: TRBJ2-7
d_call: NA
cdr3_nt: TGTGCCAGCAGTCCCGTAGGGACGAACGAGCAGTACTTC
cdr3_aa: CASSPVGTNEQYF

v_call: TRBV14
clone_size: NA
j_call: TRBJ2-7
d_call: TRBD2
cdr3_nt: TGTGCCAGCAGTCGGACTAGCGGGGACTTCGGCGAGCAGTACTTC
cdr3_aa: CASSRTSGDFGEQYF

v_call: TRBV9
clone_size: many
j_call: TRBJ2-1
d_call: NA
cdr3_nt: TGTGCCAGCAGCATTACTAGTGAGCAGTTCTTC
cdr3_aa: CASSITSEQFF

v_call: TRBV7-9
clone_size: few
j_call: TRBJ1-2
d_call: NA
cdr3_nt: TGTGCCAGCAGCCCCCAGTCAGGCTACACCTTC
cdr3_aa: CASSPQSGYTF

v_call: TRBV20-1
clone_size: few
j_call: TRBJ1-4
d_call: NA
cdr3_nt: TGCAGTGCTTGGGCGGTTAATGAAAAACTGTTTTTT
cdr3_aa: CSAWAVNEKLFF

v_call: TRBV20-1
clone_size: few
j_call: TRBJ2-7
d_call: TRBD1
cdr3_nt: TGCAGTGCTAGAGACATAGACAGGGAATACTCCTACGAGCAGTACTTC
cdr3_aa: CSARDIDREYSYEQYF

v_call: TRBV6-1
clone_size: few
j_call: TRBJ2-7
d_call: NA
cdr3_nt: TGTGCCAGCAGCGTCCGGGACATTGTCTACGAGCAGTACTTC
cdr3_aa: CASSVRDIVYEQYF

v_call: TRBV21-1
clone_size: few
j_call: TRBJ2-7
d_call: NA
cdr3_nt: TGTGCCAGCAGCAAATTTGTTTGCGGGACAGGAGCCTACGAGCAGTACTTC
cdr3_aa: CASSKFVCGTGAYEQYF

v_call: TRBV12-3/TRBV12-4
clone_size: NA
j_call: TRBJ2-7
d_call: NA
cdr3_nt: TGTGCCAGCAGTTTAGTGCAGGGCCACGAGCAGTACTTC
cdr3_aa: CASSLVQGHEQYF

v_call: TRBV7-2
clone_size: many
j_call: TRBJ2-6
d_call: TRBD1
cdr3_nt: TGTGCCAGCAGCCCACGACAGGGGCGCTCTGGGGCCAACGTCCTGACTTTC
cdr3_aa: CASSPRQGRSGANVLTF

v_call: TRBV21-1
clone_size: NA
j_call: TRBJ2-3
d_call: NA
cdr3_nt: TGTGCCAGCAACCTCAGCAAGGTTCGCACAGATACGCAGTATTTT
cdr3_aa: CASNLSKVRTDTQYF

v_call: TRBV2
clone_size: NA
j_call: TRBJ2-7
d_call: TRBD1
cdr3_nt: TGTGCCAGCAGTGGAGAGGACAGGGTGCCGTACTTC
cdr3_aa: CASSGEDRVPYF

v_call: TRBV12-3/TRBV12-4
clone_size: once
j_call: TRBJ2-3
d_call: NA
cdr3_nt: TGTGCCAGCAGTTCCCCGTGGGGAAGCACAGATATGGAGTATTTT
cdr3_aa: CASSSPWGSTDMEYF

v_call: TRBV6-1
clone_size: NA
j_call: TRBJ2-1
d_call: TRBD1
cdr3_nt: TGTGCCAGCAGTAAACGAACCGGGACAGGAGCGCCGGGTGAGCAGTTCTTC
cdr3_aa: CASSKRTGTGAPGEQFF

v_call: TRBV20-1
clone_size: NA
j_call: TRBJ2-7
d_call: NA
cdr3_nt: TGCAGTGCGGAAGACACTGTGAATTCCTACGAGCAGGACTTC
cdr3_aa: CSAEDTVNSYEQDF

v_call: TRBV5-1
clone_size: NA
j_call: TRBJ2-5
d_call: TRBD2
cdr3_nt: TGCGCCAGCAGCTTGGATGTAGCGGGCCACCAAGAGACCCAGTACTTC
cdr3_aa: CASSLDVAGHQETQYF

v_call: TRBV4-3
clone_size: few
j_call: TRBJ1-2
d_call: NA
cdr3_nt: TGCGCCAGCAGCCCCAGGGGCGGGTCCGGGTCGGGCTACACCTTC
cdr3_aa: CASSPRGGSGSGYTF

v_call: TRBV20-1
clone_size: NA
j_call: TRBJ2-4
d_call: TRBD1
cdr3_nt: TGCAGTGCTCCGCCGGGACAGGGGGCCGGGAACATTCAGTACTTC
cdr3_aa: CSAPPGQGAGNIQYF

v_call: TRBV20-1
clone_size: NA
j_call: TRBJ2-1
d_call: NA
cdr3_nt: TGCAGTGCCCTAGGGAATAAGGGCCGCGGGAATGAGCAGTTCTTC
cdr3_aa: CSALGNKGRGNEQFF

v_call: TRBV20-1
clone_size: NA
j_call: TRBJ1-6
d_call: NA
cdr3_nt: TGCAGTGCTTCTCGGACGGGAATAGCATCACCCCTCCACTTT
cdr3_aa: CSASRTGIASPLHF

v_call: TRBV27
clone_size: NA
j_call: TRBJ2-3
d_call: TRBD1
cdr3_nt: TGTGCCAGCAGAGAGACAGGGGGATACGCAGATACGCAGTATTTT
cdr3_aa: CASRETGGYADTQYF

v_call: TRBV15
clone_size: once
j_call: TRBJ2-2
d_call: TRBD2
cdr3_nt: TGTGCCACCAGCTTTTTTAGCGGGAAAACCGGGGAGCTGTTTTTT
cdr3_aa: CATSFFSGKTGELFF

v_call: TRBV20-1
clone_size: NA
j_call: TRBJ1-1
d_call: NA
cdr3_nt: TGCAGTGCTAGAGTTTCGGGGCCCACTGAAGCTTTCTTT
cdr3_aa: CSARVSGPTEAFF

v_call: TRBV24-1
clone_size: NA
j_call: TRBJ2-1
d_call: NA
cdr3_nt: TGTGCCACCAGTGACAACAGGGGGGGCAATAAGCAGTTCTTC
cdr3_aa: CATSDNRGGNKQFF

v_call: TRBV29-1
clone_size: NA
j_call: TRBJ2-1
d_call: NA
cdr3_nt: TGCAGCGTTCTCCCTCTCCAGCAATCGAATGAGCAGTTCTTC
cdr3_aa: CSVLPLQQSNEQFF

v_call: TRBV20-1
clone_size: once
j_call: TRBJ2-5
d_call: TRBD2
cdr3_nt: TGCAGTCTTGGGTACGGGCTAGCGGGCAATGAGCAGTACTTC
cdr3_aa: CSLGYGLAGNEQYF

v_call: TRBV5-6
clone_size: many
j_call: TRBJ2-3
d_call: NA
cdr3_nt: TGTGCCAGTTCCGGGACCAACACAGATACGCAGTATTTT
cdr3_aa: CASSGTNTDTQYF